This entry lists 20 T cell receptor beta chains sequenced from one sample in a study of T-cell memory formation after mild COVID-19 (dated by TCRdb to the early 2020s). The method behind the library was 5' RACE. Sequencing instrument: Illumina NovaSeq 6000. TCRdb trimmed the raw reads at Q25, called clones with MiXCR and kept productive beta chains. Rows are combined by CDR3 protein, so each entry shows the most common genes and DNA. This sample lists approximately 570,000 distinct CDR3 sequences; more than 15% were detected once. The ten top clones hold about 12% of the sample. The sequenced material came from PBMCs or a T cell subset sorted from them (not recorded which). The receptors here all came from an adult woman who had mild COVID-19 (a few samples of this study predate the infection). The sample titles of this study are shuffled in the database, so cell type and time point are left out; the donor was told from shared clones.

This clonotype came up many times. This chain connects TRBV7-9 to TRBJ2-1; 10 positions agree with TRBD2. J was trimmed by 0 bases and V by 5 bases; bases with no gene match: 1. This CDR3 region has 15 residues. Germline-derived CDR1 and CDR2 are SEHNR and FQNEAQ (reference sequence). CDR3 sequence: CASSPSGSSYNEQFF. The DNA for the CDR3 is TGTGCCAGCAGCCCTAGCGGGAGCTCCTACAATGAGCAGTTCTTC.

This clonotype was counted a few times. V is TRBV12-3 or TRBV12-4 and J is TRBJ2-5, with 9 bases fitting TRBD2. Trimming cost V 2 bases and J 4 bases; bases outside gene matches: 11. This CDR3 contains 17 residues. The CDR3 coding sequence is TGTGCCAGCAGTTTAAGGTGGTCAGGGACTAGCCGAGAGACCCAGTACTTC. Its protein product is CASSLRWSGTSRETQYF.

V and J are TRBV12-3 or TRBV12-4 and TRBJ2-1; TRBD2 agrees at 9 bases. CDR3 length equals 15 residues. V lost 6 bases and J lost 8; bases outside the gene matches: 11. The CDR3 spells CASSFSGGIRDEQFF. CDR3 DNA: TGTGCCAGCAGCTTCAGCGGGGGGATCCGCGATGAGCAGTTCTTC.

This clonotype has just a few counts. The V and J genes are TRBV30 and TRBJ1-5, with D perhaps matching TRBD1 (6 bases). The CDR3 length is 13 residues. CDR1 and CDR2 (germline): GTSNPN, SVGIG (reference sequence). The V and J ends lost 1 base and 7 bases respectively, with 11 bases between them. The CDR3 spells CAWSEGVGQPQHF. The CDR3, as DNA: TGTGCCTGGAGTGAGGGGGTCGGGCAGCCCCAGCATTTT.

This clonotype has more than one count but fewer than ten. The CDR3 sequence is CASSQGGGRGNEQFF. The CDR3 bases are TGTGCCAGCAGCCAAGGAGGCGGCAGGGGTAATGAGCAGTTCTTC. The V call is TRBV4-2, the J call TRBJ2-1, with a possible D match to TRBD1 (6 bases). CDR3 length: 15 amino acids. Trimming took off 1 base at V and 7 bases at J, with 14 bases between the two ends. Germline V gene sequence: CDR1 LGHNA, CDR2 YNFKEQ.

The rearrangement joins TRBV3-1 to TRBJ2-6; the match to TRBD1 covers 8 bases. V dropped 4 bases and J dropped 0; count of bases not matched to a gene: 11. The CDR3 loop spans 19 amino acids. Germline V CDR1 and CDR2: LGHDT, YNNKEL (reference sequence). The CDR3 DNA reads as TGTGCCAGCAGCCTGGGCGGCAGGGGGCGTTCCTCTGGGGCCAACGTCCTGACTTTC. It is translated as CASSLGGRGRSSGANVLTF.

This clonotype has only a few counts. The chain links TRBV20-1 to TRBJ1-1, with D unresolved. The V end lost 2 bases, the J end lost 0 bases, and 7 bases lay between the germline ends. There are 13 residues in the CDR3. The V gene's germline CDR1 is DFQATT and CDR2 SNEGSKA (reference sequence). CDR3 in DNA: TGCAGTGCTAGATTGCACGTGAACACTGAAGCTTTCTTT. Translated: CSARLHVNTEAFF.

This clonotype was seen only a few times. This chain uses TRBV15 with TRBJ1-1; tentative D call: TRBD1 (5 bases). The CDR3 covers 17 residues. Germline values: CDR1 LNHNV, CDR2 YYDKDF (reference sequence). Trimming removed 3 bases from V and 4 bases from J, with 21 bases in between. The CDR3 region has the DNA TGTGCCACCAGCAGCCCCGGGAGGAGATACGGGGGCACTGAAGCTTTCTTT. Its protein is CATSSPGRRYGGTEAFF. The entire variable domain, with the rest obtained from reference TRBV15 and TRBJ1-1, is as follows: DAMVIQNPRYQVTQFGKPVTLSCSQTLNHNVMYWYQQKSSQAPKLLFHYYDKDFNNEADTPDNFQSRRPNTSFCFLDIRSPGLGDTAMYLCATSSPGRRYGGTEAFFGQGTRLTVV.

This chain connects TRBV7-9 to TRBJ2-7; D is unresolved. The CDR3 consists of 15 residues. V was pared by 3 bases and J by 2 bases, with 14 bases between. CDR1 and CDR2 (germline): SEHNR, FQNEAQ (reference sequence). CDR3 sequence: CASSLRSSSTYEQYF. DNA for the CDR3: TGTGCCAGCAGCTTGCGAAGTTCCAGCACCTACGAGCAGTACTTC.

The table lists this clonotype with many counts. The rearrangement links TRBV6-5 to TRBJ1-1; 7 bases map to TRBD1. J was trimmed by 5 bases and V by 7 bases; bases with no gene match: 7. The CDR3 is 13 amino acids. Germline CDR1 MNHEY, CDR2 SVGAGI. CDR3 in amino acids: CASTRTGWTEAFF. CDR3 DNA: TGTGCCAGCACGAGGACAGGTTGGACTGAAGCTTTCTTT.

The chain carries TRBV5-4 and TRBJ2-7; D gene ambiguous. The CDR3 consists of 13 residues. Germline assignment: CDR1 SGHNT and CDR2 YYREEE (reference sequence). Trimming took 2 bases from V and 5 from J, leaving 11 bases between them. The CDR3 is CASSLSRSDEQYF. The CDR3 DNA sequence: TGTGCCAGCAGCTTAAGTAGATCAGACGAGCAGTACTTC.

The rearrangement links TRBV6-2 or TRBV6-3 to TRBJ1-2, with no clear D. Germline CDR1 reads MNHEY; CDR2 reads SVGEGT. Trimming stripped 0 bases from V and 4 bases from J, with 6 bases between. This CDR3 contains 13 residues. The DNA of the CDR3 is TGTGCCAGCAGTTACTCAGGAAGCTATGGCTACACCTTC. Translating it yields CASSYSGSYGYTF.

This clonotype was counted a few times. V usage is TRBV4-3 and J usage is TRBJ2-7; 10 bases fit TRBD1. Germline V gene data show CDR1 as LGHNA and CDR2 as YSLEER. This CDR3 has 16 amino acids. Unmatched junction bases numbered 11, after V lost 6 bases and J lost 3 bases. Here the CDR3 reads CASRSSSGTGVYEQYF. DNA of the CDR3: TGCGCCAGCAGATCTTCCTCCGGGACAGGGGTCTACGAGCAGTACTTC.

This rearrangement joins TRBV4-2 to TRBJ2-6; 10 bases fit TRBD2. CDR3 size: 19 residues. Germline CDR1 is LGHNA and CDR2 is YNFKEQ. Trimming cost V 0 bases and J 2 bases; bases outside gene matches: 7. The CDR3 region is CASSQDEASGSAGANVLTF. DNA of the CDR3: TGTGCCAGCAGCCAAGATGAAGCTAGCGGGAGCGCTGGGGCCAACGTCCTGACTTTC.

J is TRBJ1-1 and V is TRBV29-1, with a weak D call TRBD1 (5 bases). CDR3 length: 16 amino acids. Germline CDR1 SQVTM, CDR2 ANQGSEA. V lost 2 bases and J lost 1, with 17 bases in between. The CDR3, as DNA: TGCAGCGTTGAATGGCCCGAAGGGACGGGGAACACTGAAGCTTTCTTT. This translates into CSVEWPEGTGNTEAFF.

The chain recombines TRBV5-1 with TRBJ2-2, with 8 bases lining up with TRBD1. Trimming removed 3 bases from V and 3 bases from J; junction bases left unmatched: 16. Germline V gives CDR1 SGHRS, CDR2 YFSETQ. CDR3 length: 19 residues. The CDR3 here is CASSWLPDRATVDTGELFF. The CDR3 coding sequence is TGCGCCAGCAGCTGGTTGCCGGACAGGGCGACGGTGGACACCGGGGAGCTGTTTTTT.

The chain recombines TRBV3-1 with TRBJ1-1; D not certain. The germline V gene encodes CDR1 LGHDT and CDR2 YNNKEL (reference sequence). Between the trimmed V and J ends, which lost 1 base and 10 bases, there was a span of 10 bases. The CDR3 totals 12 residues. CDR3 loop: CASSQVKNRAFF. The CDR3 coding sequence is TGTGCCAGCAGCCAAGTAAAGAACAGAGCTTTCTTT.

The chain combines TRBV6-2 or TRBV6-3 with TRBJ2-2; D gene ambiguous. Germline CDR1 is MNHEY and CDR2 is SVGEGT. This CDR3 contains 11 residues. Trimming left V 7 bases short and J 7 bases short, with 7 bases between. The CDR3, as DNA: TGTGCCAGCATAGGGAACGGGGAGCTGTTTTTT. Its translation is CASIGNGELFF.

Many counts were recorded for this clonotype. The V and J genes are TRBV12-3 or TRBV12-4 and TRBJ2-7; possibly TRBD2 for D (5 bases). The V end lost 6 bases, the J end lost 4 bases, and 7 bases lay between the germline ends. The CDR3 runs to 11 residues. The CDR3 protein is CASREGYEQYF. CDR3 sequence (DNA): TGTGCCAGCAGAGAGGGTTACGAGCAGTACTTC.

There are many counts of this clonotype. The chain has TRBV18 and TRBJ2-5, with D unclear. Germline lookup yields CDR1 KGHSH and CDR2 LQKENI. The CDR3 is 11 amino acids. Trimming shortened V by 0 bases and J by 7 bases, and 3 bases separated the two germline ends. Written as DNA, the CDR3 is TGTGCCAGCTCACCACCGGGGACCCAGTACTTC. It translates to CASSPPGTQYF. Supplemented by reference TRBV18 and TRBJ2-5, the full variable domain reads NAGVMQNPRHLVRRRGQEARLRCSPMKGHSHVYWYRQLPEEGLKFMVYLQKENIIDESGMPKERFSAEFPKEGPSILRIQQVVRGDSAAYFCASSPPGTQYFGPGTRLLVL.